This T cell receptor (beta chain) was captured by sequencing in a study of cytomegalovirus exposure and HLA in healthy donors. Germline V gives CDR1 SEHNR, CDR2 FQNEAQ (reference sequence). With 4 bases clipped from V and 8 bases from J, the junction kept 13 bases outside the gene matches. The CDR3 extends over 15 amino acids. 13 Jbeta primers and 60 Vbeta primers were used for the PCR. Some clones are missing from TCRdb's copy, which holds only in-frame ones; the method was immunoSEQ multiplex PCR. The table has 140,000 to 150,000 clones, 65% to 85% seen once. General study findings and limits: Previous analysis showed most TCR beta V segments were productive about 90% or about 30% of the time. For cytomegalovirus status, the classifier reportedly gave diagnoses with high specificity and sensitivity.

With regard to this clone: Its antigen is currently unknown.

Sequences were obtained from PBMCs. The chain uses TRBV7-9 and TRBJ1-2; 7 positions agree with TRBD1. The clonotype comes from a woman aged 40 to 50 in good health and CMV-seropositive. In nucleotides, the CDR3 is TGTGCCAGCAGCTCAAAAATCGACAGGGAATGGGGCTACACCTTC. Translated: CASSSKIDREWGYTF.